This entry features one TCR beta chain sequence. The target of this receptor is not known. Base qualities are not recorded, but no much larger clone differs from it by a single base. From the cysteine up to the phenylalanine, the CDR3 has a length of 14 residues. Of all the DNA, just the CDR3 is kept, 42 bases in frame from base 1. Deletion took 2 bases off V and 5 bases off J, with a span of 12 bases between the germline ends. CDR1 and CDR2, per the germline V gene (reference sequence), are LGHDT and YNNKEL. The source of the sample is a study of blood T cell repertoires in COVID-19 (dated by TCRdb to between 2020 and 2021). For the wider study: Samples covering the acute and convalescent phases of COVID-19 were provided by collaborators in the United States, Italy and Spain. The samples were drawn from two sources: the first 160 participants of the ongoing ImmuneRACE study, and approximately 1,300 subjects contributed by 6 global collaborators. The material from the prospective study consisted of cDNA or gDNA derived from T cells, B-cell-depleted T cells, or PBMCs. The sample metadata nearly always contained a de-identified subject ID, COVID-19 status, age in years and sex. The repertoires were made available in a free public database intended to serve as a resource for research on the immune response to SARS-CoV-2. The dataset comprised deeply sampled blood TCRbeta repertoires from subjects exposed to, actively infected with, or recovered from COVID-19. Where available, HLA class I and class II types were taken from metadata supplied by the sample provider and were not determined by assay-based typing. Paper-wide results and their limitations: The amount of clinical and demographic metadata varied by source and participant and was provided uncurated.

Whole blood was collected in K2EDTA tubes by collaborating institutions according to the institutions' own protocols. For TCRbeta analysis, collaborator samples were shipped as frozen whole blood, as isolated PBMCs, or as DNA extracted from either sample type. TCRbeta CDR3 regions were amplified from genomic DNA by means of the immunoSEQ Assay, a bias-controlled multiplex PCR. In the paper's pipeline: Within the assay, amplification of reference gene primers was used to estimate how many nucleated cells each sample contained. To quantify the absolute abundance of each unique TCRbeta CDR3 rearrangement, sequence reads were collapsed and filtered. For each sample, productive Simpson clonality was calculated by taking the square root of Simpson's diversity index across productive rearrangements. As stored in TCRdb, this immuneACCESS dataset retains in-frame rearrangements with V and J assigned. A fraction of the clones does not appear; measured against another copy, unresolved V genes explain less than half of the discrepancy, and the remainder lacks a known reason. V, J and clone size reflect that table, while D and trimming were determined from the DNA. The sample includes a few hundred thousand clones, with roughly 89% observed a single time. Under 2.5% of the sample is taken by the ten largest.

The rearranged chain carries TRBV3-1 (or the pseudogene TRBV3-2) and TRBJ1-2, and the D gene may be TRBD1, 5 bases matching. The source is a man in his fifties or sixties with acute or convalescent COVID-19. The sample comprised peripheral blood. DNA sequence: TGTGCCAGCAGCCAACCCGGGGCGGGGTATGGCTACACCTTC. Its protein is CASSQPGAGYGYTF.